The next 21 T cell receptor beta chains were all read from a single sample in a study of blood T cell repertoires in COVID-19. Measured with immunoSEQ multiplex PCR; TCRdb has only the in-frame clones, and not every one. The data show about 97,000 clones, approximately 90% seen once. The sequenced sample was peripheral blood. Receptors were obtained from a human donor in a cohort sampled during active COVID-19.

The chain recombines TRBV7-2 with TRBJ2-2, with 7 bases aligning to TRBD2. V lost 5 bases and J lost 3; bases outside the gene matches: 15. This CDR3 region has 18 residues. Germline lookup yields CDR1 SGHTA and CDR2 FQGNSA. The CDR3 DNA follows: TGTGCCAGCAGCCCACTATCCGGGACTACTAGGTACACCGGGGAGCTGTTTTTT. It translates to CASSPLSGTTRYTGELFF. The full variable domain, with the rest looked up from reference TRBV7-2 and TRBJ2-2, is GAGVSQSPSNKVTEKGKDVELRCDPISGHTALYWYRQSLGQGLEFLIYFQGNSAPDKSGLPSDRFSAERTGGSVSTLTIQRTQQEDSAVYLCASSPLSGTTRYTGELFFGEGSRLTVL.

Concerning this clone: Germline is not matched at one junction end, which may reflect a read error. The chain joins TRBV14 to TRBJ1-1, with D hard to call. CDR1 and CDR2 (germline): SGHDN, FVKESK. The CDR3 consists of 14 residues. The CDR3 loop is CASSQSSPYFGKLF. The CDR3 bases are TGTGCCAGCAGCCAAAGCAGCCCTTATTTCGGGAAACTCTTT. Together with reference TRBV14 and TRBJ1-1, the CDR3 gives the full variable domain: EAGVTQFPSHSVIEKGQTVTLRCDPISGHDNLYWYRRVMGKEIKFLLHFVKESKQDESGMPNNRFLAERTGGTYSTLKVQPAELEDSGVYFCASSQSSPYFGKLFGQGTRLTVV.

The DNA of the CDR3 is TGTGCCAGCTCACCAGGGAGGGCTTTCTTT. This sequence encodes CASSPGRAFF. The chain joins TRBV18 to TRBJ1-1; D uncertain. CDR1 and CDR2 (germline): KGHSH, LQKENI. CDR3 length: 10 amino acids. Deletions cut 2 bases from V and 11 bases from J, with 6 bases between.

This clone has at least ten counts. V gene TRBV6-6 combines with J gene TRBJ1-1, with D perhaps matching TRBD1 (6 bases). The length of the CDR3 is 14 residues. V gave up 0 bases and J gave up 1 base, with 6 bases separating them. The germline V gene encodes CDR1 MNHNY and CDR2 SVGAGI (reference sequence). The CDR3 spells CASSYSTGNTEAFF. The CDR3 coding sequence is TGTGCCAGCAGTTACTCGACAGGGAACACTGAAGCTTTCTTT.

CDR3 sequence reads: CASSQGYGEETQYF. CDR3 nucleotides: TGCGCCAGCAGCCAAGGCTACGGAGAAGAGACCCAGTACTTC. V usage is TRBV4-1 and J usage is TRBJ2-5; no firm D call. The germline CDR1 and CDR2 sequences are MGHRA and YSYEKL. The CDR3 is made up of 14 amino acids. V was trimmed by 1 base and J by 3 bases, leaving 9 bases between them.

The rearrangement joins TRBV13 to TRBJ2-5, with 9 bases lining up with TRBD2. The germline V gene encodes CDR1 PRHDT and CDR2 FYEKMQ (reference sequence). The trim removed 4 bases at V and 2 bases at J, leaving 8 bases unmatched. CDR3 size: 16 residues. For the CDR3, the DNA is TGTGCCAGCAGCTCCAGAACTAGCGGGCCACAAGAGACCCAGTACTTC. Translated, it gives CASSSRTSGPQETQYF. The whole variable domain, filled in from reference TRBV13 and TRBJ2-5, reads AAGVIQSPRHLIKEKRETATLKCYPIPRHDTVYWYQQGPGQDPQFLISFYEKMQSDKGSIPDRFSAQQFSDYHSELNMSSLELGDSALYFCASSSRTSGPQETQYFGPGTRLLVL.

V and J are TRBV19 and TRBJ2-7; 9 positions agree with TRBD2. The CDR3 sequence is 17 residues long. CDR1 and CDR2 from the germline V gene are LNHDA and SQIVND (reference sequence). Trimming removed 0 bases from V and 3 bases from J; junction bases left unmatched: 9. CDR3: CASSIETSGETDYEQYF. CDR3 nucleotide sequence: TGTGCCAGTAGTATAGAGACTAGCGGAGAGACTGACTACGAGCAGTACTTC. The variable domain in full, with the rest retrieved from reference TRBV19 and TRBJ2-7, is DGGITQSPKYLFRKEGQNVTLSCEQNLNHDAMYWYRQDPGQGLRLIYYSQIVNDFQKGDIAEGYSVSREKKESFPLTVTSAQKNPTAFYLCASSIETSGETDYEQYFGPGTRLTVT.

The rearrangement uses TRBV6-5 and TRBJ1-1; TRBD1 might be the D (5 bases). Trimming pared 8 bases from V and 0 bases from J, leaving 7 bases between. This CDR3 spans 12 amino acids. Per the germline V gene, CDR1 is MNHEY and CDR2 is SVGAGI. CDR3 coding DNA: TGTGCCAGCGCGGGGCTGAACACTGAAGCTTTCTTT. Its protein is CASAGLNTEAFF.

The chain links TRBV3-1 (or the pseudogene TRBV3-2) to TRBJ2-3; 7 bases fit TRBD2. With V trimmed by 0 bases and J by 4 bases, 7 bases remained unmatched. CDR1 and CDR2 (germline): LGHDT, YNNKEL (reference sequence). This CDR3 spans 16 amino acids. This CDR3 reads CASSQEGRGKSDTQYF. The CDR3 bases are TGTGCCAGCAGCCAAGAGGGGCGGGGGAAGTCAGATACGCAGTATTTT.

The rearrangement joins TRBV5-4 to TRBJ1-6, with no clear D. This CDR3 is built from 16 residues. Germline-derived CDR1 and CDR2 are SGHNT and YYREEE (reference sequence). V was trimmed by 0 bases and J by 9 bases, leaving 16 bases between them. CDR3 DNA sequence: TGTGCCAGCAGCTTGGGAGGCGTATCACTTTCTTCACCCCTCCACTTT. It encodes CASSLGGVSLSSPLHF.

The count of this clone is one. The chain uses TRBV7-6 and TRBJ2-2, with 10 nucleotides matching TRBD2. V lost 5 bases, J lost 6 bases, and 9 bases stayed unmatched. This CDR3 has 16 residues. CDR1 and CDR2 from the germline V gene are SGHVS and FNYEAQ. Here the CDR3 DNA reads TGTGCCAGCAGCCCCCAGAGCGGGGGGGCTCCCGGGGAGCTGTTTTTT. Protein: CASSPQSGGAPGELFF.

The gene calls are TRBV5-1 and TRBJ2-3; 12 bases agree with TRBD2. With V trimmed by 4 bases and J by 4 bases, 10 bases remained unmatched. This CDR3 has 17 amino acids. CDR1 is SGHRS, CDR2 YFSETQ, per germline. The CDR3 protein is CASSTSPSGGASDTQYF. The CDR3, as DNA: TGCGCCAGCAGCACATCACCTAGCGGGGGGGCATCAGATACGCAGTATTTT.

The chain couples TRBV27 to TRBJ1-5; D possibly corresponds to TRBD1 (6 bases). CDR3 size: 15 residues. V was pared by 6 bases and J by 1 base, with 13 bases between. CDR1 is MNHEY, CDR2 SMNVEV, per germline (reference sequence). The CDR3 DNA is TGTGCCAGCAGATACTCAGGGGTAAGCAATCAGCCCCAGCATTTT. Residues: CASRYSGVSNQPQHF.

This chain links TRBV3-1 (or the pseudogene TRBV3-2) with TRBJ1-6; 9 bases line up with TRBD1. V trimming: 4 bases; J trimming: 7 bases; junction bases outside the gene matches: 5. This CDR3 region has 15 residues. Germline assignment: CDR1 LGHDT and CDR2 YNNKEL (reference sequence). CDR3 sequence: CASSRTGTGNSPLHF. In DNA form, the CDR3 reads TGTGCCAGCAGCCGTACCGGGACAGGGAATTCACCCCTCCACTTT.

The chain uses TRBV28 and TRBJ2-7; 12 bases fit TRBD2. V shed 1 base, J shed 4 bases, and the junction held 2 bases outside the gene matches. Germline CDR1 is MDHEN and CDR2 is SYDVKM. The CDR3 is 15 amino acids. This chain's CDR3 is CASSLLGLAGYEQYF. The CDR3 coding sequence is TGTGCCAGCAGTTTATTGGGACTAGCGGGTTACGAGCAGTACTTC.

The gene calls are TRBV20-1 and TRBJ1-1; D ambiguous. V was shortened by 3 bases and J by 4 bases, with 6 bases between the two germline ends. CDR3 size: 11 residues. Germline CDR1 reads DFQATT; CDR2 reads SNEGSKA (reference sequence). CDR3 sequence reads: CSASPGTEAFF. In DNA, the CDR3 is TGCAGTGCTAGTCCGGGCACTGAAGCTTTCTTT.

This chain connects TRBV7-2 to TRBJ2-3; the match to TRBD2 covers 10 bases. This CDR3 is 15 amino acids long. Germline lookup yields CDR1 SGHTA and CDR2 FQGNSA. V shed 4 bases and J 1 base; nucleotides not matched to a gene: 2. Here the CDR3 DNA reads TGTGCCAGCAGCTCGCTAGCGGGGGGCACAGATACGCAGTATTTT. It is translated as CASSSLAGGTDTQYF.

This chain links TRBV5-1 with TRBJ2-7, with 9 bases aligning to TRBD1. Germline V CDR1 and CDR2: SGHRS, YFSETQ. This CDR3 comprises 15 residues. The V gene end was trimmed by 0 bases and the J gene end by 3 bases; junction bases not matched to a gene: 4. The CDR3 is CASSLAGTGYYEQYF. CDR3 DNA sequence: TGCGCCAGCAGCTTGGCCGGGACAGGGTACTACGAGCAGTACTTC.

This chain uses TRBV7-2 with TRBJ2-5; possible D gene TRBD2, 5 bases. Per germline, CDR1 SGHTA and CDR2 FQGNSA. Trimming left V 6 bases short and J 5 bases short, with 13 bases between. The CDR3 length is 13 residues. The chain's CDR3 is CASSRGRGETQYF. Here the CDR3 DNA reads TGTGCCAGCAGTCGGGGTCGAGGGGAGACCCAGTACTTC. The entire variable domain, with the rest obtained from reference TRBV7-2 and TRBJ2-5, is as follows: GAGVSQSPSNKVTEKGKDVELRCDPISGHTALYWYRQSLGQGLEFLIYFQGNSAPDKSGLPSDRFSAERTGGSVSTLTIQRTQQEDSAVYLCASSRGRGETQYFGPGTRLLVL.

The chain carries TRBV13 and TRBJ2-3; the D is unclear. The germline V gene encodes CDR1 PRHDT and CDR2 FYEKMQ (reference sequence). The germline V and J ends were trimmed by 3 bases and 1 base, with 11 bases remaining between them. The CDR3 contains 15 residues. The chain's CDR3 is CASSFQKLGTDTQYF. The CDR3 bases are TGTGCCAGCAGCTTCCAAAAACTGGGCACAGATACGCAGTATTTT.

The CDR3 loop is CASSVDEVSTDTQYF. CDR3 bases: TGCGCCAGCAGCGTTGATGAGGTTAGCACAGATACGCAGTATTTT. The chain has TRBV5-1 and TRBJ2-3; unclear D gene. V dropped 4 bases and J dropped 0 bases, with 12 bases sitting between them. The CDR3 has 15 residues. Per the germline V gene, CDR1 is SGHRS and CDR2 is YFSETQ. Using reference TRBV5-1 and TRBJ2-3 for the parts outside the CDR3, the full variable domain is KAGVTQTPRYLIKTRGQQVTLSCSPISGHRSVSWYQQTPGQGLQFLFEYFSETQRNKGNFPGRFSGRQFSNSRSEMNVSTLELGDSALYLCASSVDEVSTDTQYFGPGTRLTVL.